The TCR beta chain under discussion was sequenced for a study of somatic mutations in cytotoxic T cells in rheumatoid arthritis. Study findings and constraints: Age-matched healthy controls and rheumatoid arthritis patients had CD8+ T-cell clonality that did not differ significantly. Among rheumatoid arthritis patients, TRBV07 appeared slightly underrepresented, and this finding was left without any adjustment for multiple comparisons.

The CDR3 runs 11 residues. The germline V gene has CDR1 SEHNR and CDR2 FQNEAQ (reference sequence). V was clipped by 1 base and J by 3 bases, with 1 base between them. A remark on this clone: What it binds is unknown.

Only in-frame clones appear in the TCRdb table, and some are missing; sequencing was by immunoSEQ multiplex PCR. The sample contains tens of thousands of clones, approximately 84% of which appear only once. The J gene is TRBJ2-7, the V gene TRBV7-9; D gene unclear. The receptor was isolated from a man in his forties in good health. The specimen was CD8+ T cells sorted from blood. This CDR3 is CASSLVYEQYF. The DNA for the CDR3 is TGTGCCAGCAGCTTAGTCTACGAGCAGTACTTC.